Below, one TCR beta chain is given with its context. Antigen: not known. Germline assignment: CDR1 SGHTA and CDR2 FQGNSA. Trimming left V 5 bases short and J 0 bases short, with 18 bases between. The CDR3 contains 17 residues. In TCRdb, the 5' RACE reads were re-called with MiXCR into one record per CDR3 protein. The sample carries about 810,000 distinct CDR3 sequences, roughly an eighth recorded once. This specimen belongs to a study of identical twins. Study-level points and caveats: The study drew conclusions from cross-sectional statistical analysis, not from following the same donors.

Separately, the same data were catalogued under a study of yellow fever vaccine responses in identical twins.

The receptor was derived from a woman aged 18-35 years in good health. Specimen: PBMCs. The chain has TRBV7-2 and TRBJ2-3; D not resolved. The DNA of the CDR3 is TGTGCCAGCAGCCTTTTGGCGCTAGTTACTAGCACAGATACGCAGTATTTT. Its protein product is CASSLLALVTSTDTQYF. Full variable domain (outside the CDR3, taken from reference TRBV7-2 and TRBJ2-3): GAGVSQSPSNKVTEKGKDVELRCDPISGHTALYWYRQSLGQGLEFLIYFQGNSAPDKSGLPSDRFSAERTGGSVSTLTIQRTQQEDSAVYLCASSLLALVTSTDTQYFGPGTRLTVL.